Listed below are T cell receptor beta chains from one sample, sequenced in a study of cytomegalovirus exposure and HLA in healthy donors. Repertoires were generated with immunoSEQ multiplex PCR, while TCRdb's copy carries only in-frame clones and drops some. The sample carries about 180,000 clones, approximately 80% recorded once. The sample comprised PBMCs. These receptors were obtained from a woman between 25 and 40 years old in good health and CMV-seronegative. Each CDR3 is given with its conserved first and last residue. D genes are given only for firm matches. The size entry is marked missing in some rows and otherwise reads once, few, many or a size class.

J | V | D | size | CDR3 | DNA
TRBJ2-3 | TRBV5-6 | TRBD2 | NA | CASRSAGGTDTQYF | TGTGCCAGCAGATCAGCGGGAGGCACAGATACGCAGTATTTT
TRBJ1-2 | TRBV5-1 | TRBD1 | once | CASSGIGTGNYYGYTF | TGCGCCAGCAGCGGAATCGGGACAGGAAACTACTATGGCTACACCTTC
TRBJ1-6 | TRBV5-6 | NA | NA | CASSTWGRHNSPLHF | TGTGCCAGCAGCACGTGGGGGCGTCATAATTCACCCCTCCACTTT
TRBJ2-6 | TRBV10-2 | NA | NA | CASSEGQESGANVLTF | TGCGCCAGCAGTGAAGGCCAGGAATCTGGGGCCAACGTCCTGACTTTC
TRBJ2-6 | TRBV7-2 | NA | NA | CASIPGVTAGANVLTF | TGTGCCAGCATTCCGGGGGTGACGGCCGGGGCCAACGTCCTGACTTTC
TRBJ2-5 | TRBV7-7 | NA | NA | CASSLGATPWETQYF | TGTGCTAGCAGCTTAGGGGCTACTCCGTGGGAGACCCAGTACTTC
TRBJ1-6 | TRBV28 | NA | NA | CASSPRTGGELHF | TGTGCCAGCAGTCCAAGGACGGGGGGAGAACTCCACTTT
TRBJ2-2 | TRBV4-1 | TRBD2 | NA | CASSHVAGNTGELFF | TGCGCCAGCAGCCACGTAGCGGGGAACACCGGGGAGCTGTTTTTT
TRBJ1-5 | TRBV7-2 | NA | NA | CASSQNVIQPQHF | TGTGCCAGCAGCCAAAATGTCATTCAGCCCCAGCATTTT
TRBJ1-2 | TRBV5-1 | NA | NA | CASNSPGNGYTF | TGCGCCAGCAACTCCCCGGGTAATGGCTACACCTTC
TRBJ2-7 | TRBV4-3 | TRBD1 | few | CASSQDQTGRDEQYF | TGCGCCAGCAGCCAAGATCAGACAGGGCGGGACGAGCAGTACTTC
TRBJ1-1 | TRBV4-1 | TRBD1 | once | CASSQLWQGGTEAFF | TGCGCCAGCAGCCAATTATGGCAGGGGGGCACTGAAGCTTTCTTT
TRBJ2-7 | TRBV4-3 | NA | NA | CASSHGRGVLTGEQYF | TGCGCCAGCAGCCACGGTCGAGGAGTACTCACGGGGGAGCAGTACTTC
TRBJ2-5 | TRBV14 | NA | NA | CASSQDKETPIQETQYF | TGTGCCAGCAGCCAAGATAAAGAGACACCAATCCAAGAGACCCAGTACTTC
TRBJ1-4 | TRBV7-2 | TRBD1 | NA | CASSLSPYPGQGNEKLFF | TGTGCCAGCAGCTTATCCCCCTACCCGGGACAGGGAAACGAAAAACTGTTTTTT
TRBJ2-7 | TRBV14 | NA | NA | CASSQDWGEEQYF | TGTGCCAGCAGCCAAGATTGGGGGGAAGAGCAGTACTTC
TRBJ1-5 | TRBV28 | TRBD1 | NA | CASSSSQGAQPQHF | TGTGCCAGCAGTTCATCCCAGGGGGCGCAGCCCCAGCATTTT
TRBJ2-7 | TRBV20-1 | NA | few | CSATQGPEQYF | TGCAGTGCTACCCAGGGGCCCGAGCAGTACTTC
TRBJ2-6 | TRBV4-3 | TRBD1 | NA | CASSEQGAYSGANVLTF | TGCGCCAGCAGCGAACAGGGGGCTTACTCTGGGGCCAACGTCCTGACTTTC
TRBJ1-1 | TRBV4-3 | NA | NA | CASSQEGQGRPQIF | TGCGCCAGCAGCCAAGAGGGGCAGGGCCGCCCCCAAATTTTT
TRBJ1-4 | TRBV2 | NA | NA | CASRTLRATNEKLFF | TGTGCCAGCAGGACACTCAGGGCAACTAATGAAAAACTGTTTTTT
TRBJ1-5 | TRBV28 | NA | NA | CASSLGRVFNQPQHF | TGTGCCAGCAGTTTGGGCAGGGTTTTCAATCAGCCCCAGCATTTT
TRBJ2-1 | TRBV5-8 | TRBD1 | NA | CASSLDRGRVNEQFF | TGTGCCAGCAGCCTCGACAGGGGGCGAGTGAATGAGCAGTTCTTC
TRBJ1-2 | TRBV4-3 | TRBD1 | NA | CASSQRRGGGVYYGYTF | TGCGCCAGCAGCCAACGGCGCGGAGGGGGCGTGTACTATGGCTACACCTTC